The next 15 T cell receptor beta chains were all read from a single sample in a study of blood T cells in healthy people across ages. With a J-beta primer mix and a sample-barcoded 5' primer, a second PCR ran roughly 6 to 11 cycles. TCRdb itself ran the 5' RACE reads through MiXCR, one entry per CDR3 protein. The top ten clones hold over 30% of a sample with approximately 600,000 distinct CDR3 sequences, roughly 53% of them seen once. Sequenced input: blood. All receptors derive from a man in his sixties in good health.

The chain couples TRBV12-3 or TRBV12-4 to TRBJ2-5; 12 bases agree with TRBD2. The CDR3 extends over 14 amino acids. J gave up 6 bases and V 6 bases, and 5 bases lay outside the gene matches. The CDR3 loop reads CASSLAGGLKTQYF. In nucleotides, the CDR3 is TGTGCCAGCAGCCTAGCGGGGGGGCTTAAGACCCAGTACTTC.

This clonotype was seen ten or more times. This chain connects TRBV5-6 to TRBJ2-7; tentative D call: TRBD1 (6 bases). CDR3 length equals 14 residues. The germline V gene has CDR1 SGHDT and CDR2 YYEEEE. The V end was cut by 2 bases, the J end by 5 bases, with 14 bases between. This CDR3 reads CASSFAGDENEQYF. The CDR3 coding sequence is TGTGCCAGCAGCTTCGCAGGGGACGAGAACGAGCAGTACTTC.

This clonotype was seen a few times. The chain combines TRBV12-3 or TRBV12-4 with TRBJ1-1; D perhaps matches TRBD1 (6 bases). With 6 bases removed from V and 0 bases from J, the gap between germline ends came to 8 bases. CDR3 length: 13 residues. CDR3 protein: CASRGHLNTEAFF. DNA for the CDR3: TGTGCCAGCAGGGGACATTTGAACACTGAAGCTTTCTTT.

This clonotype came up a few times. The rearrangement joins TRBV28 to TRBJ2-5; 11 bases match TRBD2. Germline values: CDR1 MDHEN, CDR2 SYDVKM. The CDR3 is 14 residues long. Trimming removed 8 bases from V and 5 bases from J; junction bases left unmatched: 7. The CDR3 spells CASRSGGAVETQYF. The CDR3 DNA follows: TGTGCCAGCCGTAGCGGGGGGGCCGTCGAGACCCAGTACTTC. The whole variable domain, filled in from reference TRBV28 and TRBJ2-5, reads DVKVTQSSRYLVKRTGEKVFLECVQDMDHENMFWYRQDPGLGLRLIYFSYDVKMKEKGDIPEGYSVSREKKERFSLILESASTNQTSMYLCASRSGGAVETQYFGPGTRLLVL.

The rearrangement joins TRBV20-1 to TRBJ2-5; D is ambiguous. V dropped 1 base and J dropped 1 base, with 4 bases sitting between them. Germline CDR1 and CDR2: DFQATT and SNEGSKA (reference sequence). CDR3 length: 12 residues. CDR3 nucleotide sequence: TGCAGTGCTAGAGCGAGCCAAGAGACCCAGTACTTC. Translation gives CSARASQETQYF.

V gene TRBV4-2 combines with J gene TRBJ1-3; D is ambiguous. Trimming removed 1 base at V and 0 bases at J, with 7 bases between. Per the germline V gene, CDR1 is LGHNA and CDR2 is YNFKEQ. The CDR3 sequence is 15 residues long. Here the CDR3 DNA reads TGTGCCAGCAGCCAAGGCGGCGACTCTGGAAACACCATATATTTT. This translates into CASSQGGDSGNTIYF.

This clonotype has only one observation. V usage is TRBV10-3 and J usage is TRBJ2-1; tentatively, D is TRBD1 (6 bases). The DNA end lines up better with TRBJ2-7; the J call may be wrong. In germline, CDR1 is ENHRY, CDR2 SYGVKD. The CDR3 spans 15 residues. The CDR3 here is CAISGGTGQSNEQYF. The CDR3 DNA reads as TGTGCCATCAGTGGCGGTACAGGGCAGTCCAATGAGCAGTACTTC.

The V call is TRBV7-9, the J call TRBJ2-5; a possible D gene is TRBD2 (6 bases). V dropped 6 bases and J dropped 2 bases, with 10 bases sitting between them. Germline V gene lookup returns CDR1 SEHNR and CDR2 FQNEAQ (reference sequence). The CDR3 loop spans 13 amino acids. CDR3 nucleotides: TGTGCCAGCAGACACCGGGAGCAAGAGACCCAGTACTTC. This gives the protein CASRHREQETQYF. The full variable domain, its missing parts supplied by reference TRBV7-9 and TRBJ2-5, is DTGVSQNPRHKITKRGQNVTFRCDPISEHNRLYWYRQTLGQGPEFLTYFQNEAQLEKSRLLSDRFSAERPKGSFSTLEIQRTEQGDSAMYLCASRHREQETQYFGPGTRLLVL.

This clonotype is a singleton in its sample. The chain combines TRBV6-4 with TRBJ1-4; 8 positions agree with TRBD1. The CDR3 is 14 residues long. V shed 6 bases, J shed 7 bases, and the junction held 7 bases outside the gene matches. Germline V gives CDR1 MRHNA, CDR2 SNTAGT. The CDR3 region is CASRTGESGEKLFF. CDR3 bases: TGTGCCAGCAGGACAGGGGAGAGCGGTGAAAAACTGTTTTTT.

This chain joins TRBV3-1 and TRBJ1-6; D possibly corresponds to TRBD1 (6 bases). V was pared by 5 bases and J by 10 bases, with 12 bases between. Germline V gene lookup returns CDR1 LGHDT and CDR2 YNNKEL (reference sequence). The CDR3 consists of 13 residues. The CDR3 DNA is TGTGCCAGCAGCTATTGGACAGACTCACCCCTCCACTTT. This sequence encodes CASSYWTDSPLHF.

There are a few counts of this clonotype. The chain joins TRBV27 to TRBJ2-3, with 7 bases that match TRBD2. Unmatched junction bases numbered 2, after V lost 1 base and J lost 4 bases. Germline values: CDR1 MNHEY, CDR2 SMNVEV (reference sequence). CDR3 size: 14 residues. CDR3 bases: TGTGCCAGCAGTTTATGGGGGGGGGCAGATACGCAGTATTTT. Its protein is CASSLWGGADTQYF.

This chain uses TRBV2 with TRBJ2-6; D not certain. The CDR3 has 15 amino acids. Germline V gives CDR1 SNHLY, CDR2 FYNNEI. V was pared by 3 bases and J by 0 bases, with 6 bases between. CDR3: CASSEEDSGANVLTF. The CDR3 coding sequence is TGTGCCAGCAGTGAGGAAGACTCTGGGGCCAACGTCCTGACTTTC.

This clonotype was counted only a few times. The rearrangement uses TRBV28 and TRBJ2-5; D not resolved. Germline V gives CDR1 MDHEN, CDR2 SYDVKM. The CDR3 is made up of 13 amino acids. The V gene lost 4 bases and the J gene lost 2 bases, with 8 bases spanning the gap. CDR3 amino acids: CASSSTIQETQYF. The DNA for the CDR3 is TGTGCCAGCAGTTCGACAATACAAGAGACCCAGTACTTC.

This clonotype was detected only once. The rearrangement links TRBV7-2 to TRBJ2-7, with unresolved D. Germline V lookup: CDR1 SGHTA, CDR2 FQGNSA. Trimming shortened V by 0 bases and J by 3 bases, and 6 bases separated the two germline ends. The CDR3 totals 13 residues. CDR3 DNA: TGTGCCAGCAGCTTAGCCCGTCGCTACGAGCAGTACTTC. Its translation: CASSLARRYEQYF. Supplemented by reference TRBV7-2 and TRBJ2-7, the full variable domain reads GAGVSQSPSNKVTEKGKDVELRCDPISGHTALYWYRQSLGQGLEFLIYFQGNSAPDKSGLPSDRFSAERTGGSVSTLTIQRTQQEDSAVYLCASSLARRYEQYFGPGTRLTVT.

This chain uses TRBV9 with TRBJ2-3, with 10 bases aligning to TRBD2. The CDR3 length is 16 residues. CDR1 SGDLS and CDR2 YYNGEE come from the germline V gene. V shed 0 bases and J 2 bases; nucleotides not matched to a gene: 3. The CDR3 bases are TGTGCCAGCAGCGTAGGGCTAGCGGGGGCCACAGATACGCAGTATTTT. Translated: CASSVGLAGATDTQYF.